These 32 T cell receptor beta chains were all obtained from the same sample, sequenced in a study of PD-L1 blockade in urothelial cancer. TCRdb's table, derived via immunoSEQ multiplex PCR, lists solely in-frame clones and lacks some. The sample lists 130,000 or so clones; around 84% were seen once. Time point described: pretreatment peripheral blood. Material: PBMCs, obtained around atezolizumab (anti-PD-L1) treatment. All receptors derive from a man aged 50-59 years with urothelial cancer.

The J gene is TRBJ2-5, the V gene TRBV5-1, with 7 bases that match TRBD2. V shed 0 bases, J shed 4 bases, and the junction held 0 bases outside the gene matches. Germline V gives CDR1 SGHRS, CDR2 YFSETQ. CDR3 length equals 13 residues. CDR3 sequence reads: CASSLAGGETQYF. CDR3 coding DNA: TGCGCCAGCAGCTTGGCGGGAGGAGAGACCCAGTACTTC. Filled out from reference TRBV5-1 and TRBJ2-5, the complete variable domain reads KAGVTQTPRYLIKTRGQQVTLSCSPISGHRSVSWYQQTPGQGLQFLFEYFSETQRNKGNFPGRFSGRQFSNSRSEMNVSTLELGDSALYLCASSLAGGETQYFGPGTRLLVL.

About this clone itself: This CDR3 is also generated by other DNA sequences in the sample. This chain joins TRBV5-1 and TRBJ2-7; 10 nucleotides agree with TRBD1. The V and J ends lost 3 bases and 2 bases, in that order; junction bases with no gene match: 2. Germline-derived CDR1 and CDR2 are SGHRS and YFSETQ. The CDR3 extends over 14 amino acids. The CDR3 protein is CASSSGQGTYEQYF. CDR3 bases: TGCGCCAGCAGCTCGGGACAGGGGACCTACGAGCAGTACTTC.

The gene calls are TRBV7-9 and TRBJ2-5, with D possibly matching TRBD2 (6 bases). This CDR3 is 17 amino acids long. The V end lost 5 bases, the J end lost 0 bases, and 19 bases lay between the germline ends. Germline loops: CDR1 SEHNR, CDR2 FQNEAQ (reference sequence). The CDR3: CASSQVVVAAYQETQYF. For the CDR3, the DNA is TGTGCCAGCAGCCAGGTGGTTGTAGCGGCGTACCAAGAGACCCAGTACTTC.

This clone showed up many times. V is TRBV7-6 and J is TRBJ2-2; 12 bases fit TRBD1. V was clipped by 6 bases and J by 0 bases; unmatched bases: 11. The CDR3 extends over 19 amino acids. Germline loops: CDR1 SGHVS, CDR2 FNYEAQ. The CDR3 coding sequence is TGTGCCAGCAGTCGACGGGGGACAGGGGGCGGGACGAACACCGGGGAGCTGTTTTTT. Translated, it gives CASSRRGTGGGTNTGELFF.

The chain combines TRBV5-5 with TRBJ2-5; the match to TRBD2 covers 11 bases. CDR1 and CDR2 (germline): SGHKS, YYEKEE (reference sequence). The CDR3 consists of 16 residues. Germline trimming cut 4 bases from V and 6 bases from J; bases unmatched to any gene: 11. The CDR3 DNA sequence: TGTGCCAGCAGCAGCCCCTTAGCGGGAGGGCCGCAGACCCAGTACTTC. This gives the protein CASSSPLAGGPQTQYF.

The chain combines TRBV5-1 with TRBJ2-3, with D maybe TRBD2 (6 bases). CDR3 size: 15 residues. Germline CDR1 SGHRS, CDR2 YFSETQ. Trimming took off 0 bases at V and 3 bases at J, with 11 bases between the two ends. For the CDR3, the DNA is TGCGCCAGCAGCTTGGATGTAGGAGGGACAGATACGCAGTATTTT. It codes for CASSLDVGGTDTQYF.

The rearrangement links TRBV5-1 to TRBJ1-2; possible D gene TRBD1, 5 bases. The ends were cut back, 0 bases at V and 4 bases at J, with 7 bases in the middle. Germline V gene data show CDR1 as SGHRS and CDR2 as YFSETQ. The CDR3 runs to 13 residues. CDR3 in amino acids: CASSLEQGYGYTF. For the CDR3, the DNA is TGCGCCAGCAGCTTGGAGCAGGGCTATGGCTACACCTTC.

V usage is TRBV15 and J usage is TRBJ1-6; TRBD1 aligns across 7 bases. This CDR3 is built from 14 residues. V dropped 2 bases and J dropped 8; count of bases not matched to a gene: 3. The germline gives CDR1 LNHNV, CDR2 YYDKDF (reference sequence). CDR3 DNA: TGTGCCACCAGCAGAACAGGGGTTGATTCACCCCTCCACTTT. This gives the protein CATSRTGVDSPLHF.

This clone came up once. The J gene is TRBJ2-2, the V gene TRBV5-6; 8 positions agree with TRBD2. The V segment lost 2 bases and the J segment 4 bases; nucleotides outside the gene matches: 7. In germline, CDR1 is SGHDT, CDR2 YYEEEE. This CDR3 is 16 amino acids long. CDR3 protein: CASSLINAGGTGELFF. As DNA, the CDR3 is TGTGCCAGCAGCTTAATTAACGCGGGGGGCACCGGGGAGCTGTTTTTT.

The chain couples TRBV5-1 to TRBJ2-3; 7 bases are shared with TRBD1. The V segment lost 4 bases and the J segment 6 bases; nucleotides outside the gene matches: 14. The CDR3 is made up of 16 amino acids. Per the germline V gene, CDR1 is SGHRS and CDR2 is YFSETQ. CDR3 protein: CASSPGFGTGDDTQYF. DNA for the CDR3: TGCGCCAGCAGCCCGGGTTTTGGTACAGGGGATGATACGCAGTATTTT. The full variable domain, with the rest looked up from reference TRBV5-1 and TRBJ2-3, is KAGVTQTPRYLIKTRGQQVTLSCSPISGHRSVSWYQQTPGQGLQFLFEYFSETQRNKGNFPGRFSGRQFSNSRSEMNVSTLELGDSALYLCASSPGFGTGDDTQYFGPGTRLTVL.

J is TRBJ2-3 and V is TRBV27; 14 bases are shared with TRBD2. The CDR3 has 16 amino acids. The junction had 9 bases not matched to a gene; V was cut back by 5 bases and J by 8 bases. CDR1 and CDR2 from the germline V gene are MNHEY and SMNVEV (reference sequence). CDR3 in DNA: TGTGCCAGCAGTCCTTTGGGACTAGCGGGAGTTGGTACGCAGTATTTT. Encoded protein: CASSPLGLAGVGTQYF.

This clone was seen a single time. The chain links TRBV7-9 to TRBJ1-1; no clear D. The CDR3 is made up of 12 amino acids. The V gene's germline CDR1 is SEHNR and CDR2 FQNEAQ (reference sequence). The ends were cut back, 3 bases at V and 4 bases at J, with 6 bases in the middle. In nucleotides, the CDR3 is TGTGCCAGCAGCTTTTCTAGCACTGAAGCTTTCTTT. It translates to CASSFSSTEAFF.

DNA for the CDR3: TGTGCCAGCAGTGAATTACTGGGGACTGGGCAGTTCTTC. This translates into CASSELLGTGQFF. This sequence joins TRBV6-1 and TRBJ2-1; a weak D match, TRBD2 (6 bases). This CDR3 region has 13 residues. In germline, CDR1 is MNHNS, CDR2 SASEGT. Trimming shortened V by 2 bases and J by 12 bases, and 14 bases separated the two germline ends.

The chain carries TRBV7-9 and TRBJ2-3; 10 nucleotides line up with TRBD2. There are 15 residues in the CDR3. V lost 2 bases, J lost 3 bases, and 2 bases stayed unmatched. Germline-derived CDR1 and CDR2 are SEHNR and FQNEAQ (reference sequence). Written as DNA, the CDR3 is TGTGCCAGCAGCTTAACTAGCGGGATGACAGATACGCAGTATTTT. Its protein product is CASSLTSGMTDTQYF.

This rearrangement joins TRBV5-6 to TRBJ1-2; TRBD1 matches 7 bases. The CDR3 loop spans 18 amino acids. Germline assignment: CDR1 SGHDT and CDR2 YYEEEE. V lost 6 bases and J lost 0; bases outside the gene matches: 17. CDR3: CASNILAGTDLSNYGYTF. CDR3 coding DNA: TGTGCCAGCAACATACTCGCCGGGACAGACCTCTCTAACTATGGCTACACCTTC.

The chain links TRBV19 to TRBJ1-1; maybe TRBD1 (5 bases). The CDR3 runs 15 residues. Trimming removed 6 bases at V and 10 bases at J, with 24 bases between. CDR1 and CDR2 (germline): LNHDA, SQIVND (reference sequence). CDR3 nucleotides: TGTGCCAGTAGCCTACCCGGCGGTCCGGGAGGGGTAGCTTTCTTT. Its translation: CASSLPGGPGGVAFF.

The V call is TRBV28, the J call TRBJ1-2; D is possibly TRBD1 (6 bases). The germline V gene has CDR1 MDHEN and CDR2 SYDVKM. This CDR3 is 15 amino acids long. The V and J ends lost 5 bases and 4 bases respectively, with 17 bases between them. CDR3 sequence: CASSTPGAGFYGYTF. The CDR3 DNA sequence: TGTGCCAGCAGTACCCCAGGGGCGGGTTTCTATGGCTACACCTTC.

In its sample, this clone was seen a few times. This chain joins TRBV20-1 and TRBJ1-1; D gene ambiguous. Trimming left V 6 bases short and J 11 bases short, with 16 bases between. This CDR3 has 11 amino acids. CDR1 DFQATT and CDR2 SNEGSKA come from the germline V gene (reference sequence). The chain's CDR3 is CSANRGGLAFF. CDR3 nucleotides: TGCAGTGCAAATCGGGGAGGGTTGGCTTTCTTT.

A single count supports this clone. This rearrangement joins TRBV7-2 to TRBJ1-5; TRBD1 aligns across 7 bases. The CDR3 sequence is 15 residues long. V dropped 4 bases and J dropped 4; count of bases not matched to a gene: 7. The germline V gene encodes CDR1 SGHTA and CDR2 FQGNSA. CDR3 in amino acids: CASSSEGAGNQPQHF. The CDR3 coding sequence is TGTGCCAGCAGCTCAGAGGGGGCAGGGAATCAGCCCCAGCATTTT.

The chain links TRBV18 to TRBJ1-5, with TRBD1 matching over 9 bases. Germline V CDR1 and CDR2: KGHSH, LQKENI. V gave up 2 bases and J gave up 3 bases; unmatched junction bases: 8. The CDR3 extends over 17 amino acids. CDR3 loop: CASSPNVGQGNNQPQHF. The CDR3 DNA follows: TGTGCCAGCTCACCAAATGTCGGACAGGGGAACAATCAGCCCCAGCATTTT.

The gene calls are TRBV18 and TRBJ1-1; 10 bases are a match to TRBD1. The ends lost 5 bases at V and 1 base at J; junction bases unmatched: 1. The CDR3 sequence is 14 residues long. Per the germline V gene, CDR1 is KGHSH and CDR2 is LQKENI. This chain's CDR3 is CASSRDRGNTEAFF. The CDR3 nucleotides are TGTGCCAGCTCAAGGGACAGGGGGAACACTGAAGCTTTCTTT. Based on the CDR3 plus reference TRBV18 and TRBJ1-1, the full variable domain is NAGVMQNPRHLVRRRGQEARLRCSPMKGHSHVYWYRQLPEEGLKFMVYLQKENIIDESGMPKERFSAEFPKEGPSILRIQQVVRGDSAAYFCASSRDRGNTEAFFGQGTRLTVV.

CDR3 in DNA: TGTGCCAGCAGTTTATATAGTGCGGGTCTGGGGGAAAAACTGTTTTTT. As protein: CASSLYSAGLGEKLFF. The V gene is TRBV28, the J gene TRBJ1-4; D uncertain. The CDR3 totals 16 residues. Germline V lookup: CDR1 MDHEN, CDR2 SYDVKM. V was cut by 1 base and J by 8 bases, with 17 bases left in between.

The chain combines TRBV28 with TRBJ1-1, with D unresolved. The V and J ends lost 6 bases and 1 base respectively, with 9 bases between them. The CDR3 loop spans 13 amino acids. Germline V gene data show CDR1 as MDHEN and CDR2 as SYDVKM. The CDR3 sequence: CASSLEGNTEAFF. CDR3 DNA sequence: TGTGCCAGCAGCTTAGAGGGGAACACTGAAGCTTTCTTT. Combining the CDR3 with reference TRBV28 and TRBJ1-1 gives the whole variable domain DVKVTQSSRYLVKRTGEKVFLECVQDMDHENMFWYRQDPGLGLRLIYFSYDVKMKEKGDIPEGYSVSREKKERFSLILESASTNQTSMYLCASSLEGNTEAFFGQGTRLTVV.

This chain joins TRBV5-1 and TRBJ2-1; 9 bases match TRBD2. Trimming removed 0 bases from V and 1 base from J; junction bases left unmatched: 8. In germline, CDR1 is SGHRS, CDR2 YFSETQ. The CDR3 totals 18 residues. CDR3 amino acids: CASSLGRLAGNSYNEQFF. CDR3 nucleotides: TGCGCCAGCAGCTTGGGGCGCCTAGCGGGAAATTCCTACAATGAGCAGTTCTTC.

The rearrangement uses TRBV30 and TRBJ2-4; 11 bases fit TRBD1. The V gene's germline CDR1 is GTSNPN and CDR2 SVGIG (reference sequence). This CDR3 has 17 residues. Trimming cost V 4 bases and J 5 bases; bases outside gene matches: 13. The CDR3 sequence: CAWKGQGGVGFENIQYF. The DNA for the CDR3 is TGTGCCTGGAAGGGACAGGGGGGAGTGGGTTTTGAAAACATTCAGTACTTC. Using reference TRBV30 and TRBJ2-4 for the parts outside the CDR3, the full variable domain is SQTIHQWPATLVQPVGSPLSLECTVEGTSNPNLYWYRQAAGRGLQLLFYSVGIGQISSEVPQNLSASRPQDRQFILSSKKLLLSDSGFYLCAWKGQGGVGFENIQYFGAGTRLSVL.

This sequence joins TRBV7-3 and TRBJ2-7, with a tentative D call TRBD1 (5 bases). With 5 bases removed from V and 7 bases from J, the gap between germline ends came to 21 bases. This CDR3 contains 15 residues. The V gene's germline CDR1 is SGHTA and CDR2 FQGTGA. DNA for the CDR3: TGTGCCAGCAGCCCCAGTCCAGCAGGGATTAGGGAGCAGTACTTC. Its translation is CASSPSPAGIREQYF.

V and J are TRBV10-1 and TRBJ2-1; 11 bases line up with TRBD2. In germline, CDR1 is WNHNN, CDR2 SYGVQD (reference sequence). The ends lost 6 bases at V and 7 bases at J; junction bases unmatched: 5. The CDR3 extends over 14 amino acids. Written as DNA, the CDR3 is TGCGCCAGCAGACTAGCGGGAGTCGGAAATGAGCAGTTCTTC. Protein sequence: CASRLAGVGNEQFF.

This clone came up once. The rearrangement links TRBV7-2 to TRBJ2-1, with 13 positions matching TRBD2. The CDR3 length is 18 residues. Looked up from germline, CDR1 is SGHTA and CDR2 is FQGNSA. The J segment lost 8 bases and the V segment lost 1 base, leaving 11 bases of the junction unmatched. The CDR3: CASSLDWTSGRGSDEQFF. The CDR3 nucleotides read TGTGCCAGCAGCTTAGATTGGACTAGCGGGAGAGGGAGCGATGAGCAGTTCTTC.

CDR3 protein: CASSQEASGANEQFF. CDR3 in DNA: TGTGCCAGCAGCCAAGAAGCGAGCGGGGCCAATGAGCAGTTCTTC. The chain uses TRBV4-2 and TRBJ2-1, with TRBD2 matching 7 bases. The CDR3 runs 15 residues. CDR1 and CDR2 from the germline V gene are LGHNA and YNFKEQ. V shed 0 bases and J 6 bases; nucleotides not matched to a gene: 5.

V is TRBV6-5 and J is TRBJ1-1, with D unresolved. Germline assignment: CDR1 MNHEY and CDR2 SVGAGI. V lost 4 bases, J lost 2 bases, and 11 bases lay in between. This CDR3 comprises 14 residues. CDR3 DNA sequence: TGTGCCAGCAGTTCCCCAGGTGTTAACACTGAAGCTTTCTTT. Translated: CASSSPGVNTEAFF.

The rearrangement uses TRBV5-1 and TRBJ2-5; D ambiguous. The CDR3 consists of 15 residues. The germline gives CDR1 SGHRS, CDR2 YFSETQ. The ends were cut back, 0 bases at V and 4 bases at J, with 13 bases in the middle. CDR3 nucleotides: TGCGCCAGCAGCTTGGGGGCTGGGCCTGGAGAGACCCAGTACTTC. Residues: CASSLGAGPGETQYF. The variable domain in full, completed from reference TRBV5-1 and TRBJ2-5, reads KAGVTQTPRYLIKTRGQQVTLSCSPISGHRSVSWYQQTPGQGLQFLFEYFSETQRNKGNFPGRFSGRQFSNSRSEMNVSTLELGDSALYLCASSLGAGPGETQYFGPGTRLLVL.

This clone was seen ten or more times. This chain joins TRBV28 and TRBJ2-7; D perhaps matches TRBD2 (6 bases). Trimming removed 8 bases at V and 7 bases at J, with 12 bases between. Germline assignment: CDR1 MDHEN and CDR2 SYDVKM. The CDR3 sequence is 11 residues long. The CDR3 region is CASGISGEQYF. CDR3 nucleotides: TGTGCCAGCGGAATAAGCGGGGAGCAGTACTTC.